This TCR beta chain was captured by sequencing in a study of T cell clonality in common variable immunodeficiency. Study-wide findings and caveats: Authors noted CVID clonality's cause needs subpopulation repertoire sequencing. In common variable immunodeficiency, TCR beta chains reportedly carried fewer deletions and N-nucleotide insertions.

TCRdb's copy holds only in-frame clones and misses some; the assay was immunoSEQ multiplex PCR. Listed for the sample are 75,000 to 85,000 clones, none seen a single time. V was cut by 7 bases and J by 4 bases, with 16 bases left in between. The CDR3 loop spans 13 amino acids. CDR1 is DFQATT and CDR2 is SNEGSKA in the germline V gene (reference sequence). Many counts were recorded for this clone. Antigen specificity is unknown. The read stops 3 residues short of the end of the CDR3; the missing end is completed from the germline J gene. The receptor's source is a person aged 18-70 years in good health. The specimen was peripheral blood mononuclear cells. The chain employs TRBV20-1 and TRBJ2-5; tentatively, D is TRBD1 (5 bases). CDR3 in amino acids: CSGSQVIGETQYF. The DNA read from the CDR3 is TGCAGTGGCTCACAGGTTATAGGAGAGACC.